The clone carrying this T cell receptor (beta chain) was seen a single time. Per the authors' pipeline: Scientists estimated how many nucleated cells there were by amplifying reference gene primers. The method was immunoSEQ multiplex PCR; TCRdb's version includes in-frame clones alone and lacks a portion of them. V, J and clone size derive from that table, while D and trimming were established from the DNA sequence. The data contain fewer than 90,000 clones, 78% of them seen just once; the ten biggest clones take up more than 6%. This sample was taken from a study of blood T cell repertoires in COVID-19. Study-level information: Acute-phase and convalescent COVID-19 samples originated in the United States, Italy and Spain. PBMCs, B-cell-depleted T cells, or T cells provided the cDNA or gDNA that made up the material.

Per germline, CDR1 SGHTA and CDR2 FQGNSA. The V gene lost 1 base and the J gene lost 1 base, with 6 bases spanning the gap. This CDR3 spans 14 amino acids. The chain combines TRBV7-2 with TRBJ2-3; D remains unclear. Material for sequencing was peripheral blood. The clonotype was recovered from a man aged 65 to 85 with COVID-19, enrolled during active disease. CDR3 bases: TGTGCCAGCAGCTTAGGGTTAGGCACAGATACGCAGTATTTT. This sequence encodes CASSLGLGTDTQYF.